The 11 T cell receptor beta chains listed next were all sequenced from one sample in a study of tumor-infiltrating lymphocytes in primary liver carcinoma. Starting from 500 ng of total RNA, TCR beta cDNA was produced with a primer in the constant region. Employing slightly modified ARM-PCR, three nested multiplex PCR rounds were run, and these gave rise to the TCR beta libraries. Each of the first two PCR rounds ran approximately 9 cycles with TRBV1-TRBV30 forward and C-beta reverse primers. TCRdb itself ran the multiplex PCR reads through MiXCR, one entry per CDR3 protein. The sample lists approximately 330,000 distinct CDR3 sequences, 65% occurring once. The blood RNA (from unsorted whole blood) was obtained, and germline DNA was also extracted. Sequencing was carried out using peripheral blood. These receptors all come from a middle-aged man with primary liver carcinoma and hepatitis B virus infection.

Remarks on this clonotype: One end of the junction varies from germline; a read error may be responsible. The gene calls are TRBV10-3 and TRBJ1-5; a weak D match, TRBD1 (5 bases). This CDR3 comprises 15 residues. The germline CDR1 and CDR2 sequences are ENHRY and SYGVKD. CDR3 protein: CAINESAGYNQPQHF. The DNA of the CDR3 is TGTGCCATCAATGAGTCGGCAGGGTACAATCAGCCCCAGCATTTT.

This clonotype occurred many times. The J gene is TRBJ2-1, the V gene TRBV13, with D tentatively TRBD1 (6 bases). Trimming cost V 5 bases and J 5 bases, with 19 bases left between them. Germline V CDR1 and CDR2: PRHDT, FYEKMQ (reference sequence). The CDR3 has 16 amino acids. The CDR3 nucleotides are TGTGCCAGCAGCGTCAACCGGGACAACACCAACAATGAGCAGTTCTTC. Its protein is CASSVNRDNTNNEQFF.

This clonotype has ten or more counts. The rearrangement uses TRBV11-3 and TRBJ2-1, with D possibly being TRBD1 (5 bases). The V end was cut by 1 base, the J end by 5 bases, with 6 bases between. The CDR3 loop spans 13 amino acids. Germline V CDR1 and CDR2: SGHNT, YENEEA. The CDR3 is CASSLGQHNEQFF. The CDR3 DNA reads as TGTGCCAGCAGCTTAGGACAGCACAATGAGCAGTTCTTC.

The table lists this clonotype with a count of one. The DNA for the CDR3 is TGTGCCAGCAGCCAAGTTTTCAGCATGAGCACTGAAGCTTTCTTT. Translating gives CASSQVFSMSTEAFF. The chain joins TRBV14 to TRBJ1-1, with D unresolved. Trimming removed 1 base at V and 4 bases at J, with 13 bases between. Germline V CDR1 and CDR2: SGHDN, FVKESK. There are 15 residues in the CDR3.

This clonotype appeared a single time. A much larger clone differs from this one at a single base, so this may be a read error. The chain carries TRBV6-2 or TRBV6-3 and TRBJ2-5, with 10 bases matching TRBD1. The CDR3 length is 14 residues. The V gene's germline CDR1 is MNHEY and CDR2 SVGEGT. CDR3: CASRRQGAQETQCF. CDR3 nucleotide sequence: TGTGCCAGCAGGCGACAGGGGGCTCAGGAGACCCAGTGCTTC.

This clonotype was seen a handful of times. The chain has TRBV4-1 and TRBJ2-7; D call uncertain. V dropped 6 bases and J dropped 6 bases, with 15 bases sitting between them. The CDR3 length is 13 residues. Germline CDR1 reads MGHRA; CDR2 reads YSYEKL. The CDR3 protein is CASSWAKDGEQYF. The CDR3, as DNA: TGCGCCAGCAGTTGGGCAAAAGACGGCGAGCAGTACTTC.

The table lists this clonotype with many counts. This chain links TRBV6-5 with TRBJ2-3; D assignment may be TRBD1 or TRBD2 (5 bases each). Germline V gene sequence: CDR1 MNHEY, CDR2 SVGAGI. The CDR3 sequence is 14 residues long. The V end lost 5 bases, the J end lost 5 bases, and 14 bases lay between the germline ends. CDR3 coding DNA: TGTGCCAGCAGTCCCCGGGACCTCGGAGATACGCAGTATTTT. This translates into CASSPRDLGDTQYF.

A few counts support this clonotype. The junction departs from germline at one end; a sequencing error may be responsible. The chain couples TRBV7-9 to TRBJ2-1; 10 nucleotides match TRBD2. Germline values: CDR1 SEHNR, CDR2 FQNEAQ (reference sequence). There are 15 residues in the CDR3. CDR3 DNA sequence: TGTGCCAGTAGCTTAGGGACTAGCGCTTACAATGAGCAGTTCTTC. Its translation is CASSLGTSAYNEQFF.

The chain combines TRBV28 with TRBJ2-1; a weak D match, TRBD2 (7 bases). Looked up from germline, CDR1 is MDHEN and CDR2 is SYDVKM. Trimming stripped 7 bases from V and 1 base from J, with 14 bases between. There are 15 residues in the CDR3. The CDR3 DNA is TGTGCCAGCATAGTGGGAGGGGGGTCCTACAATGAGCAGTTCTTC. Its protein product is CASIVGGGSYNEQFF.

At least ten counts were recorded for this clonotype. The chain recombines TRBV6-1 with TRBJ1-1, with a weak D call TRBD1 (5 bases). V was trimmed by 3 bases and J by 5 bases, leaving 13 bases between them. This CDR3 is 14 amino acids long. Germline values: CDR1 MNHNS, CDR2 SASEGT. CDR3 sequence reads: CASSEDTRGTEAFF. The CDR3 DNA sequence: TGTGCCAGCAGTGAGGACACGCGTGGGACTGAAGCTTTCTTT.

On this clonotype itself: This CDR3 is missing its conserved last phenylalanine or tryptophan, likely due to a read error. This chain links TRBV29-1 with TRBJ1-4; D gene ambiguous. V lost 7 bases, J lost 4 bases, and 10 bases lay in between. The CDR3 has 12 residues. Germline CDR1 SQVTM, CDR2 ANQGSEA. The CDR3 loop reads CSARIDNEKLFL. CDR3 coding DNA: TGCAGCGCTCGGATAGATAATGAAAAACTGTTTCTT.